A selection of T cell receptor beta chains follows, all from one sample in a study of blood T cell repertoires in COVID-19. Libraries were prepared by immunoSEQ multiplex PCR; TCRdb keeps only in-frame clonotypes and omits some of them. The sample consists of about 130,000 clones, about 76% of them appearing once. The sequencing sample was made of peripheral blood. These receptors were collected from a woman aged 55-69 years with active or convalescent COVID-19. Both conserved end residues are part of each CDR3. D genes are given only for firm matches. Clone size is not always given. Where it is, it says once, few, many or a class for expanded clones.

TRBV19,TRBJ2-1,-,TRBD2,CASSMLAGDGGNEQFF,TGTGCCAGTAGTATGCTAGCGGGAGACGGTGGGAATGAGCAGTTCTTC
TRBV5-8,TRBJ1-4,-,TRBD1,CASSSWTGGVYHEKLFF,TGTGCCAGCAGCTCCTGGACAGGGGGTGTGTACCATGAAAAACTGTTTTTT
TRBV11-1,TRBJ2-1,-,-,CASSLSRGSYNEQFF,TGTGCCAGCAGCTTATCTAGGGGCTCCTACAATGAGCAGTTCTTC
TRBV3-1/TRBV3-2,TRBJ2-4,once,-,CASSQARGIQYF,TGTGCCAGCAGCCAGGCAAGGGGCATTCAGTACTTC
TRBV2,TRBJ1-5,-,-,CASSSRGGNQPQHF,TGTGCCAGCAGCTCCCGGGGGGGGAATCAGCCCCAGCATTTT
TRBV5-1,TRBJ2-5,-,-,CASSSTTVTGSQTQYF,TGCGCCAGCAGCTCTACCACCGTGACAGGTTCGCAGACCCAGTACTTC
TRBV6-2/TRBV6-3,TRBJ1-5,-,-,CASSYSRGSGNQPQHF,TGTGCCAGCAGTTACTCCCGGGGATCGGGCAATCAGCCCCAGCATTTT
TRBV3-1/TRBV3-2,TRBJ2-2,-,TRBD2,CASRSGGANTGELFF,TGTGCCAGCAGGAGCGGGGGGGCGAACACCGGGGAGCTGTTTTTT
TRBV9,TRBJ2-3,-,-,CASSWRGLDTQYF,TGTGCCAGCAGCTGGAGGGGGCTAGATACGCAGTATTTT
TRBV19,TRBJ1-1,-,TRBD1,CASSSQTGRTEAFF,TGTGCCAGTAGTTCCCAGACAGGGAGGACTGAAGCTTTCTTT
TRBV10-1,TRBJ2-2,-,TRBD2,CTHSVGGREGVDTGELFF,TGCACCCACTCCGTTGGGGGGCGGGAGGGGGTGGACACCGGGGAGCTGTTTTTT
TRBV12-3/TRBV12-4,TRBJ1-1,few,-,CASSQAPEGEAFF,TGTGCCAGCAGCCAAGCCCCTGAGGGTGAAGCTTTCTTT
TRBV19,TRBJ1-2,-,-,CASRAQSTDGYTF,TGTGCCAGTCGCGCCCAATCGACAGATGGCTACACCTTC
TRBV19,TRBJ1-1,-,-,CASSQLGGGTEAFF,TGTGCCAGTAGTCAGCTGGGGGGGGGCACTGAAGCTTTCTTT
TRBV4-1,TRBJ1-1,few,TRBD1,CASSQAPGQGTEAFF,TGCGCCAGCAGCCAAGCCCCGGGACAGGGCACTGAAGCTTTCTTT
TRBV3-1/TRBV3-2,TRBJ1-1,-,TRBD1,CASSQRDRLNTEAFF,TGTGCCAGCAGCCAAAGGGACAGATTGAACACTGAAGCTTTCTTT
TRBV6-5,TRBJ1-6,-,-,CASSYSSGVRNSPLHF,TGTGCCAGCAGTTACTCGAGCGGGGTGAGGAATTCACCCCTCCACTTT
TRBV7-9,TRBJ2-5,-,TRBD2,CASSSTSGRTQETQYF,TGTGCCAGCAGCTCTACTAGCGGGAGGACCCAAGAGACCCAGTACTTC
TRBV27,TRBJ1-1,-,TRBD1,CASSRDRGLRRTEAFF,TGTGCCAGCAGTCGAGACAGGGGGCTCCGTCGCACTGAAGCTTTCTTT
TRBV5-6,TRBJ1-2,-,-,CASSSHRTGYTF,TGTGCCAGCAGCTCACACAGGACTGGCTACACCTTC
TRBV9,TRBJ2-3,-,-,CASSVLGIATGVGTQYF,TGTGCCAGCAGCGTCTTAGGGATAGCCACGGGAGTTGGTACGCAGTATTTT
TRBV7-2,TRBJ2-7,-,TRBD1,CASSGTRDRSYEQYF,TGTGCCAGCAGCGGCACCCGGGACAGATCCTACGAGCAGTACTTC
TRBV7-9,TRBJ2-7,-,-,CASSSLEARSYEQYF,TGTGCCAGCAGCTCACTAGAGGCGCGATCCTACGAGCAGTACTTC
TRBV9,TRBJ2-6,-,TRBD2,CASSVELLASGANVLTF,TGTGCCAGCAGCGTAGAGCTACTAGCGTCTGGGGCCAACGTCCTGACTTTC
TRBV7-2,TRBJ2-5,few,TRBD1,CASSLAGTGGQETQYF,TGTGCCAGCAGCTTAGCCGGGACAGGGGGCCAAGAGACCCAGTACTTC
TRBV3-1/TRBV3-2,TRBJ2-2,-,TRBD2,CASSPYPAGGPVGELFF,TGTGCCAGCAGTCCTTACCCAGCGGGGGGGCCCGTCGGGGAGCTGTTTTTT
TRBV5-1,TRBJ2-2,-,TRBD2,CASSLGGGVTGELFF,TGCGCCAGCAGCTTGGGCGGGGGAGTCACCGGGGAGCTGTTTTTT
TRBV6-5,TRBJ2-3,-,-,CASTSLTDTQYF,TGTGCCAGCACCTCCCTCACAGATACGCAGTATTTT
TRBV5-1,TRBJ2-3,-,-,CASSPAQGMADTQYF,TGCGCCAGCAGCCCCGCCCAGGGGATGGCAGATACGCAGTATTTT
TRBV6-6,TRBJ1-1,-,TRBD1,CASSYGTVSAFF,TGTGCCAGCAGCTACGGGACAGTCTCAGCTTTCTTT
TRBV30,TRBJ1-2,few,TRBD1,CAWGQGARDYGYTF,TGTGCCTGGGGACAGGGGGCGCGAGACTATGGCTACACCTTC
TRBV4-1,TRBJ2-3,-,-,CASRGSGRDTQYF,TGCGCCAGCCGAGGGTCCGGTCGGGATACGCAGTATTTT